The clone carrying this T cell receptor (beta chain) was counted only a few times. The source of the sample is a study of T cells in Graves' hyperthyroidism and ophthalmopathy. Study-wide background: Blood was drawn when the patient was first diagnosed and still untreated.

Amplified regions were TCR beta CDR3 sequences from RNA transcripts. The study used the HTBI primer set for a first-round RT-PCR of the TCR CDR3. TCRdb used MiXCR to reprocess the multiplex PCR reads, holding one entry per CDR3 protein. The data contain roughly 640,000 distinct CDR3 sequences, more than 15% of them singletons. Sequenced: blood. The TCR comes from a woman aged 40-49 years with Graves' ophthalmopathy.

The CDR3 loop reads CASSSTGFDEKLFF. The CDR3 DNA reads as TGTGCCAGCAGCTCGACAGGGTTTGATGAAAAACTGTTTTTT. The chain recombines TRBV5-5 with TRBJ1-4; 7 bases are shared with TRBD1. Per germline, CDR1 SGHKS and CDR2 YYEKEE (reference sequence). The CDR3 sequence is 14 residues long. V trimming: 3 bases; J trimming: 6 bases; junction bases outside the gene matches: 5.